The table lists the clone carrying this T cell receptor (beta chain) with a few counts. Only in-frame clones appear in the TCRdb table, and some are missing; sequencing was by immunoSEQ multiplex PCR. The sample yields about 87,000 clones, 85% to 90% seen once. The record originates from a study of T cell responses to AZD1222 COVID-19 vaccine. CDR1 is MDHEN, CDR2 SYDVKM, per germline. This CDR3 contains 15 residues. The ends lost 5 bases at V and 8 bases at J; junction bases unmatched: 6. The TCR was taken from an adult in good health. The sample consisted of peripheral blood, taken on day 0 of AZD1222 vaccination. The chain has TRBV28 and TRBJ2-1, with 13 bases identical to TRBD2. CDR3 nucleotide sequence: TGTGCCAGCAGTCTAACTAGCGGGAGGGCCCATGAGCAGTTCTTC. Its protein is CASSLTSGRAHEQFF.